This T cell receptor (beta chain) originates from a study of regulatory T cells in long-lasting Graves disease. This clonotype was picked up a small number of times. The length of the CDR3 is 14 residues. Trimming took off 3 bases at V and 5 bases at J, with 16 bases between the two ends. The germline V gene encodes CDR1 GTSNPN and CDR2 SVGIG (reference sequence). Assembly of TCR beta libraries relied on iRepertoire HTBI primers together with Arm-PCR of CDR3 regions. TCRdb itself ran the multiplex PCR reads through MiXCR, one entry per CDR3 protein. The sample has hundreds of thousands of distinct CDR3 sequences, roughly a sixth seen once. Specified time point: newly diagnosed GD, antithyroid drugs for less than 3 months. With RNA extracted from PBMCs as input, the TCR library was made. Staff drew roughly 9 milliliters of peripheral blood into EDTA tubes. The same sample was also used in a study of T cells in Graves' hyperthyroidism and ophthalmopathy.

The clonotype was recovered from a young man with Graves disease. Sequences were derived from peripheral blood mononuclear cells (PBMCs), sampled at new diagnosis, from a patient treated with antithyroid drugs. The chain is built from TRBV30 and TRBJ1-1; D ambiguous. CDR3 bases: TGTGCCTGGAGGGGCGTGGTTGGAGAAACTGAAGCTTTCTTT. Translation: CAWRGVVGETEAFF.